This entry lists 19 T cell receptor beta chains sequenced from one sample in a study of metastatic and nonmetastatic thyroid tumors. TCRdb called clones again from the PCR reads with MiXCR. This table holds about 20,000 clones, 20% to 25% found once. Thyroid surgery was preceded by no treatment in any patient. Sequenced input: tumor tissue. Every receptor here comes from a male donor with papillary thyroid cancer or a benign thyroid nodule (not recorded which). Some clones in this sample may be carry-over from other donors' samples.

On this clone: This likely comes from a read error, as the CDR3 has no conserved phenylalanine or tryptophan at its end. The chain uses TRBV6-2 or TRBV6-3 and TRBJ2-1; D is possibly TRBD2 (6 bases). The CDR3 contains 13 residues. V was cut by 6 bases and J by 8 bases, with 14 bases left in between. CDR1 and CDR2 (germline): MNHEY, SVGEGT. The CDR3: CASSRLASDEQFY. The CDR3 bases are TGTGCCAGCAGCCGACTTGCTAGCGATGAGCAGTTCTAC.

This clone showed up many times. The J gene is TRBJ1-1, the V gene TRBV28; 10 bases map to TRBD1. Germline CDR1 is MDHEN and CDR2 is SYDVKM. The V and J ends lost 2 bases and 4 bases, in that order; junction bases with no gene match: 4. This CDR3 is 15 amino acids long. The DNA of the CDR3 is TGTGCCAGCAGTTTACCGACAGGGGGCGGCACTGAAGCTTTCTTT. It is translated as CASSLPTGGGTEAFF.

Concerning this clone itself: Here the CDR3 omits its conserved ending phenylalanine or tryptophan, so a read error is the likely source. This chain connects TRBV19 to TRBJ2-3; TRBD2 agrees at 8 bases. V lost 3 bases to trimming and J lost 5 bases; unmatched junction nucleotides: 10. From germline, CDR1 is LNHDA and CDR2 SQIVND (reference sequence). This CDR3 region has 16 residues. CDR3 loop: CASSIPAGVGRDTQYI. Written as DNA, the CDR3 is TGTGCCAGTAGTATCCCAGCGGGAGTGGGGAGAGATACGCAGTATATT.

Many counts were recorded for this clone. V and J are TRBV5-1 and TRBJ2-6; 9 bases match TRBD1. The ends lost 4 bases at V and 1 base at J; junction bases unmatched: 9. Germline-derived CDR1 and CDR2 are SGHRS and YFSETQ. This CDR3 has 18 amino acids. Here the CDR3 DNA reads TGCGCCAGCAGCCAACGACAGGGGGGTGGGTCTGGGGCCAACGTCCTGACTTTC. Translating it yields CASSQRQGGGSGANVLTF.

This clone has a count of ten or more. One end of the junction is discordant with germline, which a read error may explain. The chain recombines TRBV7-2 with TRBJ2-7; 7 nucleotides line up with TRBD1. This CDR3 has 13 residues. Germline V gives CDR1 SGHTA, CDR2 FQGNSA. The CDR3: CASSWDSGYGQYF. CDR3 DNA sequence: TGTGCCAGCAGCTGGGACAGCGGATACGGGCAGTACTTC.

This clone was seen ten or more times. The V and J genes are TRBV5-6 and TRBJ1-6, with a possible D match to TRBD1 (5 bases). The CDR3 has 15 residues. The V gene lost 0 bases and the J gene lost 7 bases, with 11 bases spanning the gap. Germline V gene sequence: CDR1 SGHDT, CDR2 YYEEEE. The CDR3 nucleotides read TGTGCCAGCAGCTTGGGGGGCCGGGGGAATTCACCCCTCCACTTT. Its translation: CASSLGGRGNSPLHF.

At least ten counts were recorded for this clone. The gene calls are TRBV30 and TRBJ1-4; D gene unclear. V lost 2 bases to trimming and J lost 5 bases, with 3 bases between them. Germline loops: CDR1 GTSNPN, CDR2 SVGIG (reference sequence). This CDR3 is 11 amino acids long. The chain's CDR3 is CAWSRNEKLFF. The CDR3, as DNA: TGTGCCTGGAGTAGAAATGAAAAACTGTTTTTT.

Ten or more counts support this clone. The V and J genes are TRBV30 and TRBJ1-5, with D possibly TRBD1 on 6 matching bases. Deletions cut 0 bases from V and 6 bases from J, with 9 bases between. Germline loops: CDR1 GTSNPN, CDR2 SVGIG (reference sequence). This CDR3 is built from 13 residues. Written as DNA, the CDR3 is TGTGCCTGGAGTGTGGGGGCTACTCAGCCCCAGCATTTT. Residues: CAWSVGATQPQHF.

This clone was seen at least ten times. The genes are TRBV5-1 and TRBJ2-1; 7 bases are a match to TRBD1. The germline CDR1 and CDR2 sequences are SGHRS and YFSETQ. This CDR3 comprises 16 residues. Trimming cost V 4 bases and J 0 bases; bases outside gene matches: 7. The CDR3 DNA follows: TGCGCCAGCAGCACGTTACAGGGGAGCTCCTACAATGAGCAGTTCTTC. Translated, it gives CASSTLQGSSYNEQFF.

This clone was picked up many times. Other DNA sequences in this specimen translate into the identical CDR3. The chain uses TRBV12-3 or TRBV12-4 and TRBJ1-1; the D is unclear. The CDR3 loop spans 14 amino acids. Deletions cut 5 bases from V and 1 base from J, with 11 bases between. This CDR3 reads CASSPEGENTEAFF. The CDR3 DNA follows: TGTGCCAGCAGTCCCGAGGGTGAGAACACTGAAGCTTTCTTT.

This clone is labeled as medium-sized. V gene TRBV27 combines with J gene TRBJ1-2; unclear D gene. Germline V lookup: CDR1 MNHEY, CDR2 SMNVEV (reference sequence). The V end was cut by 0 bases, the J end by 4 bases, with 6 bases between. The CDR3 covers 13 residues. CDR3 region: CASSLSNTYGYTF. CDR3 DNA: TGTGCCAGCAGTTTATCAAATACCTATGGCTACACCTTC.

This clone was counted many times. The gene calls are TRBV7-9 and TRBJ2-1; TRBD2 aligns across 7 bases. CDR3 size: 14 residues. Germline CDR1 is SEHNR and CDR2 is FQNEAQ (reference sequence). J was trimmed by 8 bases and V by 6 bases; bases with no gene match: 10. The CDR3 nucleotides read TGTGCCAGCAGTCGGGCGGGAGTAGGGGATGAGCAGTTCTTC. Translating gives CASSRAGVGDEQFF.

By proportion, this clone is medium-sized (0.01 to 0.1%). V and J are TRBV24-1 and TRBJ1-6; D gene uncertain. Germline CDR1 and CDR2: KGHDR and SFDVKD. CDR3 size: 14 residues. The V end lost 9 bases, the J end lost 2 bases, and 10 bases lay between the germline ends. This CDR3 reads CATSENAYNSPLHF. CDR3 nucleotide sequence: TGTGCCACCTCAGAGAACGCCTATAATTCACCCCTCCACTTT.

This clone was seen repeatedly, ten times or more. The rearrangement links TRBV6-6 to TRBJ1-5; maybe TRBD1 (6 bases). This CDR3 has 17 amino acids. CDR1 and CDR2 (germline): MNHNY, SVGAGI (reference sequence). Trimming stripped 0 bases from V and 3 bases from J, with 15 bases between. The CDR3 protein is CASSYSTRGLINQPQHF. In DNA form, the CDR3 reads TGTGCCAGCAGTTACTCGACCCGGGGGCTAATCAATCAGCCCCAGCATTTT.

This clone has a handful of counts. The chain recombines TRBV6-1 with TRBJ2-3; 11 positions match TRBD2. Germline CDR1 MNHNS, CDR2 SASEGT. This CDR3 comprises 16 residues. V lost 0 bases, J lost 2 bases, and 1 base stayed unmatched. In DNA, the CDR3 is TGTGCCAGCAGTGAAGCTAGCGGGGGGGCCACAGATACGCAGTATTTT. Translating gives CASSEASGGATDTQYF.

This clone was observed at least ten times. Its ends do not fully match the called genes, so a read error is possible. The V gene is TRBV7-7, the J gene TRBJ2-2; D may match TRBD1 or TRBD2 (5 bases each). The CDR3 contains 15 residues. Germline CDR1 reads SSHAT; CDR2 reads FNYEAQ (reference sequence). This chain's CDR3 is CASSLGTIGAGELFF. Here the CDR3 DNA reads TGTGCTAGCAGTCTAGGGACGATTGGGGCCGGGGAGCTGTTTTTT.

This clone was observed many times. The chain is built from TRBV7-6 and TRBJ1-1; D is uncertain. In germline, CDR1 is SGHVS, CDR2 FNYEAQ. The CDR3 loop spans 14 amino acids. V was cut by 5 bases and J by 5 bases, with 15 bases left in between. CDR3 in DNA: TGTGCCAGCAGCCCGGACGGGGTGGGTACTGAAGCTTTCTTT. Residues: CASSPDGVGTEAFF.

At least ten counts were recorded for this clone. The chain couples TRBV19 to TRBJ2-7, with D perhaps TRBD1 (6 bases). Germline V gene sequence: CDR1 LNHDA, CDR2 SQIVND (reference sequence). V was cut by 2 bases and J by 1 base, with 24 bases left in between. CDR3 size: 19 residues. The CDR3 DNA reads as TGTGCCAGTAGTATACGATCCTGGGGGCAGTCGCTAAGATCCTACGAGCAGTACTTC. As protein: CASSIRSWGQSLRSYEQYF.

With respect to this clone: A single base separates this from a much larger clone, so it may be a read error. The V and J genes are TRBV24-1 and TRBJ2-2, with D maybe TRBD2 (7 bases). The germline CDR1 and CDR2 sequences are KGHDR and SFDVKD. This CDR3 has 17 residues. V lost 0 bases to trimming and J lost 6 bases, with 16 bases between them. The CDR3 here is CATSDLQRGGDAGELFF. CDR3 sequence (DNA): TGTGCCACCAGTGATTTGCAGAGGGGGGGAGACGCCGGGGAGCTGTTTTTT.